A single sample gave rise to the 24 T cell receptor beta chains below, sequenced in a study of T cells expressing NK-cell markers. TCRdb reprocessed the 5' RACE reads; each CDR3 protein has one entry and no DNA is given. This listing includes 550,000 or so distinct CDR3 sequences. Source material: blood T cells: a sorted CD56 or NKG2C T cell subset, CD4+ or CD8+ T cells, or bulk PBMC T cells (not recorded which). All receptors come from a man between 18 and 29 years old in good health.

The V gene is TRBV7-9, the J gene TRBJ2-1; TCRdb picks TRBD2, but there is no DNA to check that call. The CDR3 spans 17 residues. CDR1 SEHNR and CDR2 FQNEAQ come from the germline V gene (reference sequence). The CDR3 loop is CASSLKATSGDYNEQFF.

The rearrangement links TRBV5-1 to TRBJ2-1; the TCRdb D gene call, TRBD1, has no DNA to confirm it. The CDR3 length is 15 residues. CDR1 and CDR2 (germline): SGHRS, YFSETQ. This CDR3 reads CASSLQGSGLNEQFF.

J is TRBJ2-3 and V is TRBV7-2; TCRdb's assignment of TRBD1 cannot be checked, as there is no DNA. CDR3 length: 17 amino acids. Germline V gene sequence: CDR1 SGHTA, CDR2 FQGNSA. Here the CDR3 reads CASSLPRDRVPTDTQYF.

This chain links TRBV6-1 with TRBJ2-1; lacking DNA, the TRBD2 call made by TCRdb goes unchecked. The CDR3 covers 16 residues. The V gene's germline CDR1 is MNHNS and CDR2 SASEGT. Here the CDR3 reads CASSDPSGRTPNEQFF.

The gene calls are TRBV5-1 and TRBJ1-2. The CDR3 length is 17 residues. Germline V CDR1 and CDR2: SGHRS, YFSETQ. CDR3: CASSLGLLPRANYGYTF.

The chain has TRBV7-2 and TRBJ2-3; TCRdb calls TRBD2, which cannot be checked without DNA. The CDR3 totals 13 residues. CDR1 SGHTA and CDR2 FQGNSA come from the germline V gene. The CDR3 sequence: CASSQQLDPTQYF.

The gene calls are TRBV5-1 and TRBJ1-5; the D call from TCRdb, TRBD1, cannot be confirmed without DNA. This CDR3 has 15 amino acids. Germline CDR1 is SGHRS and CDR2 is YFSETQ. The CDR3 loop is CASSQLGTGKEPQHF.

V is TRBV6-4 and J is TRBJ2-1; TCRdb's assignment of TRBD2 cannot be checked, as there is no DNA. The CDR3 is 13 residues long. Germline lookup yields CDR1 MRHNA and CDR2 SNTAGT. The CDR3 reads CASSGGIASEQFF.

This chain connects TRBV7-2 to TRBJ2-1; the D gene TCRdb calls, TRBD2, cannot be checked with no DNA. The CDR3 sequence is 12 residues long. CDR1 is SGHTA and CDR2 is FQGNSA in the germline V gene. The CDR3 loop reads CASSTTRREQFF.

This chain links TRBV30 with TRBJ2-1; TCRdb selects TRBD1, and the lack of DNA leaves this call unchecked. Germline V gene sequence: CDR1 GTSNPN, CDR2 SVGIG (reference sequence). The CDR3 is made up of 15 amino acids. CDR3 amino acids: CAWSHPLGKNNEQFF.

The chain links TRBV7-6 to TRBJ2-2. The CDR3 extends over 15 amino acids. Germline V gives CDR1 SGHVS, CDR2 FNYEAQ. CDR3 protein: CASSSRIANTGELFF.

The CDR3 reads CASSPRGAGLQETQYF. This chain links TRBV5-1 with TRBJ2-5; TCRdb's D call, TRBD2, is unchecked because there is no DNA. In germline, CDR1 is SGHRS, CDR2 YFSETQ. The CDR3 totals 16 residues.

J is TRBJ1-2 and V is TRBV11-3. This CDR3 spans 15 amino acids. Per the germline V gene, CDR1 is SGHNT and CDR2 is YENEEA. The CDR3 loop is CASSLYGQELSGYTF.

The J gene is TRBJ2-7, the V gene TRBV20-1; there is no DNA to check the TCRdb D call of TRBD1. Germline values: CDR1 DFQATT, CDR2 SNEGSKA (reference sequence). This CDR3 is 12 amino acids long. This CDR3 reads CSQWRTGYEQYF.

This chain connects TRBV15 to TRBJ2-3; TCRdb's D call, TRBD2, is unchecked because there is no DNA. Germline V gives CDR1 LNHNV, CDR2 YYDKDF (reference sequence). The CDR3 is made up of 15 amino acids. The CDR3: CATSAGAVSFDTQYF.

V gene TRBV29-1 combines with J gene TRBJ2-4; TCRdb selects TRBD2, and the lack of DNA leaves this call unchecked. CDR3 size: 14 residues. Looked up from germline, CDR1 is SQVTM and CDR2 is ANQGSEA. The CDR3: CSAGLPEAKNIQYF.

V and J are TRBV29-1 and TRBJ2-5; TCRdb outputs TRBD2, but without DNA this stays unchecked. Germline V gene sequence: CDR1 SQVTM, CDR2 ANQGSEA. The CDR3 is made up of 14 amino acids. CDR3 sequence: CSVDSGALLETQYF.

The chain joins TRBV6-5 to TRBJ1-1; TCRdb's D gene call, TRBD1, goes unchecked for lack of DNA. Germline-derived CDR1 and CDR2 are MNHEY and SVGAGI. The CDR3 loop spans 18 amino acids. The CDR3 sequence: CASSYSVRAFAPNTEAFF.

The rearrangement uses TRBV20-1 and TRBJ1-2; TCRdb returns TRBD1, unconfirmable since there is no DNA. Germline V gene lookup returns CDR1 DFQATT and CDR2 SNEGSKA (reference sequence). The CDR3 totals 13 residues. CDR3 region: CSSGTGGNYGYTF.

The rearrangement links TRBV9 to TRBJ2-3; without DNA, the TCRdb call of TRBD2 cannot be checked. The CDR3 loop spans 16 amino acids. Per germline, CDR1 SGDLS and CDR2 YYNGEE. This CDR3 is CASSVGAGALGDTQYF.

This chain connects TRBV7-9 to TRBJ1-1. CDR3 size: 13 residues. CDR1 and CDR2 from the germline V gene are SEHNR and FQNEAQ (reference sequence). CDR3 in amino acids: CATTTLLGAEAFF.

The chain is built from TRBV7-2 and TRBJ2-3. CDR1 is SGHTA and CDR2 is FQGNSA in the germline V gene. The CDR3 has 13 amino acids. This CDR3 is CASSLTFRDTQYF.

The genes are TRBV12-5 and TRBJ2-5; the TCRdb D gene call, TRBD1, has no DNA to confirm it. The CDR3 is made up of 14 amino acids. Germline lookup yields CDR1 LGHNT and CDR2 FRNRAP. CDR3 loop: CASGLSPSQETQYF.

The chain uses TRBV5-1 and TRBJ1-4. The CDR3 sequence is 15 residues long. In germline, CDR1 is SGHRS, CDR2 YFSETQ. The CDR3: CASSFGGSTNEKLFF.